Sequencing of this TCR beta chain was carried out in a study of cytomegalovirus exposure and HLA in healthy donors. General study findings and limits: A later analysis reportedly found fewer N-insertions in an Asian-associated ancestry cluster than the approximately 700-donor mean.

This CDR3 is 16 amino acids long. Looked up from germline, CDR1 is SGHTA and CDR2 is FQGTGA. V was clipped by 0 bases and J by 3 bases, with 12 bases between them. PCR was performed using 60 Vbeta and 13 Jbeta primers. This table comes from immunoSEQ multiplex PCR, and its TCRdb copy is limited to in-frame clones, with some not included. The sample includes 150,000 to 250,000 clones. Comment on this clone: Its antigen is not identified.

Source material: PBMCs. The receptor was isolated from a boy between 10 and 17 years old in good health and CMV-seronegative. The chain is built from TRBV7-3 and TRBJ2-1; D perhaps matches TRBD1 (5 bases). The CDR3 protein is CASSLTAGPFYNEQFF. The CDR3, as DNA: TGTGCCAGCAGCTTAACGGCAGGGCCTTTCTACAATGAGCAGTTCTTC.